The source of this TCR beta chain is a study of blood T cells in healthy people across ages (dated by TCRdb to the mid-2010s). General notes on the study: Template switching captured roughly one uniquely barcoded TCR beta cDNA molecule per two T cells in model experiments. Donors of different ages were randomly distributed across sequencing lanes to avoid experimental bias. The donors were divided into four age groups: young (average around 15 years), middle-aged (under 40), aged (approximately 64) and long-lived (82). The study measured age-related changes in TCR beta repertoire diversity using deep sequencing normalized with unique cDNA molecular identifiers. For two donors (one aged 18 to 30 and one aged 80 or older), the study analyzed two additional independent replicas of 1 million unique cDNA reads from the same blood draw.

The research as a whole found: The long-lived group showed more naive CD4+ T cells, fewer expanded clones and increased TCR diversity than the aged group, suggesting age selection. Conclusive comparison of naive and antigen-experienced compartments was prevented by the profiling of bulk unsorted PBMCs. Donor CMV infection status was unknown, potentially confounding age-related changes in expanded clonotypes. There was a strong correlation between observed TCR beta diversity and the percentage of naive T cells measured by flow cytometry. Observed TCR beta diversity per million T cells fell roughly linearly with age, and a significant reduction was already apparent by age around 36. Estimates of total diversity based on one million sequenced T cells were regarded as lower bounds and as underestimates.

Donors were 39 systemically healthy Caucasian individuals from Russia aged roughly 6 to 95 years. Each donor gave ten milliliters of peripheral blood, collected into EDTA-treated Vacutainer tubes. Ficoll-Paque density-gradient centrifugation was used to isolate PBMCs, with at least 7 million per sample. Trizol reagent was used to extract total RNA from the PBMCs, yielding at least 6 micrograms per sample. For every donor, an aliquot of PBMCs went through flow cytometry to measure the percentages of naive CD45RAhigh/CD27high T cells. The library was prepared using 5' RACE. The sequencing machine was an Illumina HiSeq 2500. The second PCR ran for roughly 7 to 11 cycles and used a J-beta primer mix along with a sample-barcoded 5' primer. A unique molecular identifier was introduced onto each TCR beta cDNA molecule by a template-switch 5' adaptor carrying 12 random nucleotides. Each sample yielded at least 3 million CDR3-containing paired-end reads. First-strand cDNA synthesis was performed from all RNA using the Mint cDNA synthesis kit, with priming by a TRBC-specific oligonucleotide. Following uracil-DNA glycosylase treatment, a first 18-cycle PCR with universal primers M1SS and BC2_uni_R was performed on all cDNA. As for how the authors treated the data: For normalization, 1 million high-quality reads were randomly selected from each sample, with every read carrying a distinct molecular identifier. Instead of being binned into consensus sequences, reads with shared molecular identifiers were discarded. CDR3 identification, clonotype clustering and error correction used MiTCR with a Q25 quality threshold and the strictest error-elimination algorithm. A nonparametric unseen species model with Euler transformation was used to estimate lower-bound total TCR beta diversity. TCRdb passed the public sequencing reads through fastp at Q25 and MiXCR, retaining productive beta sequences. Each record represents a unique CDR3 protein, reported with the most common genes and DNA among its rows. The V and J calls and clone size are TCRdb's, not the authors'. This sample lists approximately 1.5 million distinct CDR3 sequences; around 36% were detected once. The leading ten clones occupy around 10% of the sample.

This clonotype has only a few counts. Its antigen remains unidentified. Per-base qualities were not stored, and no clone one base away is much larger. The CDR3 runs 11 residues from the cysteine to the phenylalanine. CDR3 DNA only is kept here, 33 bases in frame from base 1. The germline V gene (reference sequence) supplies CDR1 DFQATT and CDR2 SNEGSKA. The TCR comes from a woman aged 30 to 39 in good health. The chain is made from TRBV20-1 and TRBJ2-3; 6 matching bases give a weak D call of TRBD1. Sequencing was carried out using blood. The CDR3 reads CTQLGGDTQYF. The sequenced DNA: TGCACCCAACTAGGGGGAGATACGCAGTATTTT.